This TCR beta chain emerged from a study of T cells expressing NK-cell markers. TCRdb reprocessed the 5' RACE reads, keeping one entry per CDR3 protein, no DNA. The sample has about 260,000 distinct CDR3 sequences. This CDR3 has 13 amino acids. In germline, CDR1 is DFQATT, CDR2 SNEGSKA (reference sequence). The chain has TRBV20-1 and TRBJ2-1. What was sequenced was blood T cells: a sorted CD56 or NKG2C T cell subset, CD4+ or CD8+ T cells, or bulk PBMC T cells (not recorded which). The receptor's source is a man in his late teens or twenties in good health. The CDR3 reads CSARGSLAYEQFF.